This T cell receptor beta chain appears in the sequencing data of a study of blood T cell repertoires in COVID-19. Study summary: Material from acute and convalescent COVID-19 was sourced from the United States, Italy and Spain. PBMCs, B-cell-depleted T cells, or T cells were the source of the cDNA or gDNA that made up the material.

Per the original data handling: Estimation of nucleated cell counts relied on the amplification of reference gene primers. Sequencing used immunoSEQ multiplex PCR; TCRdb keeps in-frame clones, though not all of them. D and trimming were read from the DNA, whereas the V and J calls and clone size are those reported in that table. The table has some 460,000 clones, roughly 90% seen once; the top ten hold roughly 4.3%. CDR3 length: 17 residues. CDR1 and CDR2 (germline): SGHVS, FQNEAQ. J was trimmed by 0 bases and V by 3 bases; bases with no gene match: 6. The clonotype comes from a woman in her twenties or thirties with acute or convalescent COVID-19. The rearrangement uses TRBV7-8 and TRBJ1-5, with 9 nucleotides matching TRBD1. The sequenced sample was peripheral blood. DNA of the CDR3: TGTGCCAGCAGCTTCACAGGGGGCGCTGATAGCAATCAGCCCCAGCATTTT. Protein: CASSFTGGADSNQPQHF.